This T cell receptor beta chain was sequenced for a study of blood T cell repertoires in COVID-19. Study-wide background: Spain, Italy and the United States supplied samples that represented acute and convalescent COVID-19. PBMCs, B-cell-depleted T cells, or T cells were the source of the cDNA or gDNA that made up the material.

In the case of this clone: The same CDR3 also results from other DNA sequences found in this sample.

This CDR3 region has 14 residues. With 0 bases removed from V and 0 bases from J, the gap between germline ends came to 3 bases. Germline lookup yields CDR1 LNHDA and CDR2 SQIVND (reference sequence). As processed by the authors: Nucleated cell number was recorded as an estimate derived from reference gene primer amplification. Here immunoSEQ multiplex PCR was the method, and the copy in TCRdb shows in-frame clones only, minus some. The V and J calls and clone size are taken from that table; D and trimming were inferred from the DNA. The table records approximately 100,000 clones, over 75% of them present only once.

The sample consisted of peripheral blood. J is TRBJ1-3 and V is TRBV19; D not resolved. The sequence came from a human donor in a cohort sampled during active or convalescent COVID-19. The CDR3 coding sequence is TGTGCCAGTAGTATAGACAGCTCTGGAAACACCATATATTTT. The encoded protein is CASSIDSSGNTIYF.